These T cell receptor beta chains were read from a single sample in a study of T cell changes during pregnancy in multiple sclerosis. Profiled with immunoSEQ multiplex PCR; TCRdb holds only in-frame clones, not every one. This repertoire shows roughly 100,000 clones, approximately 91% found once; its top ten account for roughly 3%. The sequenced sample was peripheral blood, obtained in the second trimester of pregnancy. The source of these receptors is a female donor with multiple sclerosis, enrolled in a pregnancy study. The CDR3 runs from the conserved cysteine through the conserved F or W. Fields, in order: D gene, clone size, J gene, V gene, CDR3 DNA, CDR3 protein. A D gene is named only where the DNA matches it firmly. Clone size is not always given. Where it is, it says once, few, many or a class for expanded clones.

d_gene: TRBD1; abundance: -; j_gene: TRBJ2-7; v_gene: TRBV29-1; CDR3nt: TGCAGCGTGAGGACAGGAGCCTACGAGCAGTACTTC; CDR3aa: CSVRTGAYEQYF
d_gene: TRBD2; abundance: -; j_gene: TRBJ2-7; v_gene: TRBV13; CDR3nt: TGTGCCAGCAGCTACGAAGCGGGATACTCCTACGAGCAGTACTTC; CDR3aa: CASSYEAGYSYEQYF
d_gene: TRBD2; abundance: -; j_gene: TRBJ2-3; v_gene: TRBV5-6; CDR3nt: TGTGCCAGCAGCTTGGCTAGCGGGAGGTTGCCAGATACGCAGTATTTT; CDR3aa: CASSLASGRLPDTQYF
d_gene: TRBD1; abundance: -; j_gene: TRBJ2-7; v_gene: TRBV4-1; CDR3nt: TGCGCCAGCAGCCAAGAGGAACAGGGGCCCTACGAGCAGTACTTC; CDR3aa: CASSQEEQGPYEQYF
d_gene: -; abundance: -; j_gene: TRBJ2-1; v_gene: TRBV4-3; CDR3nt: TGCGCCAGCAGCCAAGAGGGCGTACAGTACTACAATGAGCAGTTCTTC; CDR3aa: CASSQEGVQYYNEQFF
d_gene: -; abundance: -; j_gene: TRBJ2-7; v_gene: TRBV18; CDR3nt: TGTGCCAGCTCACCACTCGGCAGGGCTGAAGAGCAGTACTTC; CDR3aa: CASSPLGRAEEQYF
d_gene: TRBD2; abundance: once; j_gene: TRBJ2-1; v_gene: TRBV5-1; CDR3nt: TGCGCCAGCAGCTTGGGACTAGCGGGAACCCTTAGGAGTGAGCAGTTCTTC; CDR3aa: CASSLGLAGTLRSEQFF
d_gene: -; abundance: -; j_gene: TRBJ2-7; v_gene: TRBV11-2; CDR3nt: TGTGCCAGCAGCCAGACGGGGTTCTACGAGCAGTACTTC; CDR3aa: CASSQTGFYEQYF
d_gene: -; abundance: -; j_gene: TRBJ1-6; v_gene: TRBV30; CDR3nt: TGTGCCTGGAGTGTGGACAGCAATTCACCCCTCCACTTT; CDR3aa: CAWSVDSNSPLHF
d_gene: -; abundance: -; j_gene: TRBJ1-4; v_gene: TRBV7-2; CDR3nt: TGTGCCAGCAGCTTAGAATTGGGGGCATATGAAAAACTGTTTTTT; CDR3aa: CASSLELGAYEKLFF
d_gene: -; abundance: -; j_gene: TRBJ1-1; v_gene: TRBV27; CDR3nt: TGTGCCAGCAGCCTTTTCCGGGACACTGAAGCTTTCTTT; CDR3aa: CASSLFRDTEAFF
d_gene: TRBD1; abundance: -; j_gene: TRBJ2-6; v_gene: TRBV7-2; CDR3nt: TGTGCCAGCAGCCCGCAGATCGGGACAGGAGGCTCTGGGGCCAACGTCCTGACTTTC; CDR3aa: CASSPQIGTGGSGANVLTF
d_gene: TRBD1; abundance: -; j_gene: TRBJ2-7; v_gene: TRBV10-3; CDR3nt: TGTGCCATCAGTGAGTCGGACAGGGGTGGGAGCGAGCAGTACTTC; CDR3aa: CAISESDRGGSEQYF
d_gene: -; abundance: -; j_gene: TRBJ1-4; v_gene: TRBV10-2; CDR3nt: TGCGCCGCAGGAATTTGGGGACATGATGAAAAACTGTTTTTT; CDR3aa: CAAGIWGHDEKLFF
d_gene: -; abundance: -; j_gene: TRBJ2-2; v_gene: TRBV7-9; CDR3nt: TGTGCCAGCAGCTTAGTGCTAGGACTACCCCCCGGGGAGCTGTTTTTT; CDR3aa: CASSLVLGLPPGELFF
d_gene: -; abundance: -; j_gene: TRBJ2-1; v_gene: TRBV5-4; CDR3nt: TGTGCCAGCAGCTTCGACTTTGGAGGTTACAATGAGCAGTTCTTC; CDR3aa: CASSFDFGGYNEQFF
d_gene: -; abundance: once; j_gene: TRBJ1-5; v_gene: TRBV19; CDR3nt: TGTGCCACACAGGTGTCGGTGGGCAATCAGCCCCAGCATTTT; CDR3aa: CATQVSVGNQPQHF
d_gene: TRBD2; abundance: -; j_gene: TRBJ2-1; v_gene: TRBV4-2; CDR3nt: TGTGCCAGCAGCCAAGGCATGTCGGGAGGTTGGGCGGGTGAGCAGTTCTTC; CDR3aa: CASSQGMSGGWAGEQFF
d_gene: -; abundance: -; j_gene: TRBJ2-1; v_gene: TRBV19; CDR3nt: TGTGCCAGTAGGCCACAGGGTTTCGATGAGCAGTTCTTC; CDR3aa: CASRPQGFDEQFF